The 14 T cell receptor beta chains reported below all come from one sample, sequenced in a study of T cells in women clearing cervical HPV infection. Only in-frame clones appear in the TCRdb table, and some are missing; sequencing was by immunoSEQ multiplex PCR. The table lists over 45,000 clones, with around 1.6% in the top ten. The sequenced sample was blood buffy coat. The receptors originated from a woman between 18 and 70 years old with a cervical HPV16 infection that either progressed to CIN3+ or cleared (not recorded which).

On this clone: The read finishes 3 residues shy of the CDR3 end, and the germline J gene is used to complete it. The V call is TRBV28, the J call TRBJ1-2, with D unresolved. The germline CDR1 and CDR2 sequences are MDHEN and SYDVKM. The CDR3 covers 12 residues. The V and J ends lost 6 bases and 2 bases respectively, with 7 bases between them. The sequenced CDR3 bases are TGTGCCAGCAGGGCGGGGAACTATGGC. This encodes CASRAGNYG. The full CDR3 is CASRAGNYGYTF.

A remark on this clone: The read falls 3 residues short of the CDR3 end, and the missing part is taken from the germline J gene. V and J are TRBV7-6 and TRBJ2-1, with D possibly TRBD2 on 5 matching bases. The CDR3 runs to 12 residues. The V gene lost 5 bases and the J gene lost 8 bases, with 10 bases spanning the gap. CDR1 and CDR2 (germline): SGHVS, FNYEAQ. The CDR3 sequence is CASSPSLDEQFF. The part of the CDR3 DNA that was read is TGTGCCAGCAGCCCTAGCCTGGATGAG.

About this clone itself: Read data end 3 residues before the CDR3 end; the end is taken from the germline J gene. This chain connects TRBV20-1 to TRBJ2-7, with 9 bases lining up with TRBD1. Germline V lookup: CDR1 DFQATT, CDR2 SNEGSKA (reference sequence). The CDR3 totals 14 residues. With V trimmed by 8 bases and J by 5 bases, 13 bases remained unmatched. Partial CDR3 DNA: TGCAGTACAAAACACCGGGACAGGGTTGACGAG. Protein product: CSTKHRDRVDE. The entire CDR3 is CSTKHRDRVDEQYF.

Comments on this clone: The CDR3 end falls 3 residues outside the read, so it is completed with the germline J gene. This chain links TRBV19 with TRBJ2-3, with TRBD1 matching 7 bases. With V trimmed by 0 bases and J by 4 bases, 7 bases remained unmatched. CDR1 is LNHDA, CDR2 SQIVND, per germline (reference sequence). This CDR3 is 16 amino acids long. The CDR3 region is CASSIDQGVSADTQYF. The sequenced part of the CDR3 DNA is TGTGCCAGTAGTATAGATCAGGGGGTTTCGGCAGATACG.

As concerns this clone: The read stops 3 residues short of the end of the CDR3; the missing end is completed from the germline J gene. The chain employs TRBV28 and TRBJ2-5; tentative D call: TRBD2 (6 bases). This CDR3 has 16 residues. Looked up from germline, CDR1 is MDHEN and CDR2 is SYDVKM. V shed 8 bases and J shed 5 bases, with 24 bases lying between them. CDR3 bases read: TGTGCCAGCTTCCGGCAAGGGGCCAACCGGGGGGAGACC. Amino acid sequence: CASFRQGANRGET. The entire CDR3 sequence reads CASFRQGANRGETQYF.

As regards this clone: The read gets to within 3 residues of the CDR3 end, and the germline J gene fills in the rest. The chain employs TRBV7-6 and TRBJ1-5; no definite D call. The length of the CDR3 is 14 residues. Germline V gene lookup returns CDR1 SGHVS and CDR2 FNYEAQ. The V end was cut by 2 bases, the J end by 4 bases, with 9 bases between. The covered CDR3 bases are TGTGCCAGCAGCTTAAACGGACTAAATCAGCCC. This translates into CASSLNGLNQP. In full, the CDR3 is CASSLNGLNQPQHF.

Turning to this clone: The read ends 3 residues shy of where the CDR3 ends; the end is completed using the germline J gene. This chain connects TRBV11-2 to TRBJ1-1, with D possibly matching TRBD1 (5 bases). CDR1 and CDR2 (germline): SGHAT, FQNNGV. Between the trimmed V and J ends, which lost 4 bases and 3 bases, there was a span of 12 bases. There are 14 residues in the CDR3. The CDR3: CASSSNSGDTEAFF. The CDR3 bases that were read are TGTGCCAGCAGCTCTAATTCGGGGGACACTGAA.

A note on this clone: The read ends 3 residues early relative to the CDR3; the germline J gene fills the gap. The rearrangement uses TRBV20-1 and TRBJ2-5; a possible D gene is TRBD2 (5 bases). The CDR3 runs to 14 residues. CDR1 and CDR2 (germline): DFQATT, SNEGSKA (reference sequence). The V and J ends lost 5 bases and 5 bases respectively, with 18 bases between them. CDR3: CSAQSPLVSETQYF. CDR3 bases read: TGCAGTGCTCAATCCCCACTAGTTTCGGAGACC.

In regard to this clone: The read ends 3 residues before the CDR3 terminus; that terminus is restored from the germline J gene. The chain is built from TRBV19 and TRBJ1-2, with 11 bases that match TRBD1. The CDR3 is 17 residues long. V trimming: 7 bases; J trimming: 1 base; junction bases outside the gene matches: 11. Germline values: CDR1 LNHDA, CDR2 SQIVND (reference sequence). The sequenced CDR3 bases are TGTGCCAGTACCGATTACGGGACAGGGGGAAATAACTATGGC. It specifies CASTDYGTGGNNYG. The complete CDR3 reads CASTDYGTGGNNYGYTF.

As to this clone: The DNA ends 3 residues before the CDR3 does, and the rest of the CDR3 is filled in from the germline J gene. The chain carries TRBV5-1 and TRBJ2-7, with 7 bases that match TRBD1. From germline, CDR1 is SGHRS and CDR2 YFSETQ. The CDR3 extends over 13 amino acids. V gave up 2 bases and J gave up 4 bases; unmatched junction bases: 3. The covered CDR3 bases are TGCGCCAGCAGCTTTCGACAGGGTTACGAG. It yields the protein CASSFRQGYE. The CDR3 reads in full as CASSFRQGYEQYF.

With respect to this clone: From the germline J gene comes the end of the CDR3, since the read stops 3 residues before it. This chain uses TRBV20-1 with TRBJ2-7, with 7 bases identical to TRBD1. V shed 8 bases, J shed 2 bases, and the junction held 0 bases outside the gene matches. This CDR3 has 10 residues. CDR1 is DFQATT, CDR2 SNEGSKA, per germline (reference sequence). The CDR3 sequence: CSTGAYEQYF. The sequenced CDR3 bases are TGCAGTACAGGGGCCTACGAG.

Worth noting for this clone: The sequenced fragment ends 3 residues before the CDR3 boundary, so the rest is inferred from the germline J gene. This sequence joins TRBV5-4 and TRBJ2-5; a weak D match, TRBD1 (6 bases). The germline V gene has CDR1 SGHNT and CDR2 YYREEE (reference sequence). This CDR3 has 14 amino acids. The V gene lost 4 bases and the J gene lost 5 bases, with 15 bases spanning the gap. The CDR3: CASSRTGLGETQYF. The CDR3 DNA, read in part, is TGTGCCAGCAGCCGTACAGGGCTAGGTGAGACC. Combining the CDR3 with reference TRBV5-4 and TRBJ2-5 gives the whole variable domain ETGVTQSPTHLIKTRGQQVTLRCSSQSGHNTVSWYQQALGQGPQFIFQYYREEENGRGNFPPRFSGLQFPNYSSELNVNALELDDSALYLCASSRTGLGETQYFGPGTRLLVL.

On this clone: The CDR3 end is not reached by the read, which stops 3 residues before it; the germline J gene fills it in. This sequence joins TRBV20-1 and TRBJ2-3, with 9 bases fitting TRBD2. CDR3 length: 16 residues. The trim removed 0 bases at V and 4 bases at J, leaving 8 bases unmatched. Looked up from germline, CDR1 is DFQATT and CDR2 is SNEGSKA (reference sequence). CDR3 amino acids: CSARDSGGRAADTQYF. The part of the CDR3 DNA that was read is TGCAGTGCTAGAGATAGTGGCGGGAGGGCCGCAGATACG.

As to this clone: The read ends 3 residues early relative to the CDR3; the germline J gene fills the gap. The chain recombines TRBV29-1 with TRBJ2-3; TRBD2 matches 10 bases. J lost 4 bases, V lost 7 bases, and 8 bases had no gene match. Per the germline V gene, CDR1 is SQVTM and CDR2 is ANQGSEA. CDR3 length: 14 amino acids. The CDR3 bases that were read are TGCAGCGGGATACTAGCGGGGCCTTCAGATACG. This gives the protein CSGILAGPSDT. In full, the CDR3 is CSGILAGPSDTQYF.